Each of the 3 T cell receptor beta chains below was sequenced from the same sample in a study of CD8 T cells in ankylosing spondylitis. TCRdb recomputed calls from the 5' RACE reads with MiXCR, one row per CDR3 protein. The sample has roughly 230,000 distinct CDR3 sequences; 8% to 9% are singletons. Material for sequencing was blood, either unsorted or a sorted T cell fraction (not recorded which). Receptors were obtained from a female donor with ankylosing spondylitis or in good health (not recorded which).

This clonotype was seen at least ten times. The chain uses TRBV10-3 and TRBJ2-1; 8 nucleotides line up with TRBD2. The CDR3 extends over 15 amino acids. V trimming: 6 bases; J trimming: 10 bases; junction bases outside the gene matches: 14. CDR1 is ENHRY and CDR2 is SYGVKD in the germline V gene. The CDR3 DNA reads TGTGCCATCAGGCCAACTAGCGGCTTAAGGGACGAGCAGTTCTTC. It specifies CAIRPTSGLRDEQFF.

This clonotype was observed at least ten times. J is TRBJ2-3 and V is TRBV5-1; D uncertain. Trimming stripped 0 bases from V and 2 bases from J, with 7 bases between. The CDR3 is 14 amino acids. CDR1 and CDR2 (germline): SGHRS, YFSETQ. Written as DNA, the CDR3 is TGCGCCAGCAGCTTGGGCCCAAACACAGATACGCAGTATTTT. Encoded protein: CASSLGPNTDTQYF.

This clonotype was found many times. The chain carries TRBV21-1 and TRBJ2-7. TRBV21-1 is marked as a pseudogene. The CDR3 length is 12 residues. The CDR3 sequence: CASSEKGYEQYF. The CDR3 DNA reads TGTGCCAGCAGCGAAAAAGGATACGAGCAGTACTTC.